This T cell receptor (beta chain) appears in the sequencing data of a study of cytomegalovirus exposure and HLA in healthy donors. The PCR used 60 Vbeta and 13 Jbeta primers. Generated by immunoSEQ multiplex PCR, the TCRdb table keeps only in-frame clones and is missing some. The table lists 99,000 or so clones, roughly four fifths of them singletons. CDR1 is MNHNY and CDR2 is SVGAGI in the germline V gene (reference sequence). V was clipped by 5 bases and J by 6 bases; unmatched bases: 7. This CDR3 region has 14 residues. The sequenced sample consisted of PBMCs. The sequence was obtained from a man between 35 and 55 years old in good health and CMV-seronegative. The chain recombines TRBV6-6 with TRBJ1-5; 7 nucleotides align to TRBD1. CDR3 in DNA: TGTGCCAGCAGTGAGTACCGGGACAGTCAGCCCCAGCATTTT. Amino acids: CASSEYRDSQPQHF.